This is a list of T cell receptor beta chains from one sample in a study of cytomegalovirus exposure and HLA in healthy donors. Method: immunoSEQ multiplex PCR; TCRdb's copy keeps in-frame clones and lacks some. The data hold more than 150,000 clones, with 80% observed a single time. Sequenced sample: PBMCs. The receptor set was obtained from a girl aged 5-17 years in good health and CMV-seropositive. Both conserved end residues are part of each CDR3. A D gene is named only where the DNA matches it firmly. A clone size is listed for some rows: how often the clone was seen (once, few, many), or a class if it is expanded.

J	V	D	size	DNA	CDR3
TRBJ2-1	TRBV2	TRBD2	.	TGTGCCAGCAGTGTATTACTAGCGGGAGGTAACAATGAGCAGTTCTTC	CASSVLLAGGNNEQFF
TRBJ1-2	TRBV4-1	.	.	TGCGCCAGCAGCCAAGATCACAACAATGGCTACACCTTC	CASSQDHNNGYTF
TRBJ2-5	TRBV5-6	TRBD2	.	TGTGCCAGCAGCTTCGGGGGAGGGGAGACCCAGTACTTC	CASSFGGGETQYF
TRBJ1-2	TRBV25-1	TRBD1	.	TGTGCCAGCAGTGAAACGACAGGGGCTGGCTATGGCTACACCTTC	CASSETTGAGYGYTF
TRBJ2-7	TRBV27	TRBD1	.	TGTGCCAGCAGTTTATCGGACAGGGAATTCGAGCAGTACTTC	CASSLSDREFEQYF
TRBJ2-7	TRBV7-3	TRBD1	.	TGTGCCAGCAGCTTAACCTCGGACAGGAACGAGCAGTACTTC	CASSLTSDRNEQYF
TRBJ2-1	TRBV5-1	TRBD2	.	TGCGCCAGCAGCTTGTCTGGACTAGCGGGAGATGAGCAGTTCTTC	CASSLSGLAGDEQFF
TRBJ2-3	TRBV6-6	.	once	TGTGCCAGCAGTAGATCAGGAGGAATGCGCACAGATACGCAGTATTTT	CASSRSGGMRTDTQYF
TRBJ1-2	TRBV10-2	.	.	TGCGCCAGCAGTGGAGGTACAGGGATCTATGGCTACACCTTC	CASSGGTGIYGYTF
TRBJ2-7	TRBV15	TRBD2	.	TGTGCCACCAGCAGAGATAGGATAGGTATACTAGCGGGCACTTACGAGCAGTACTTC	CATSRDRIGILAGTYEQYF
TRBJ2-3	TRBV7-9	TRBD1	few	TGTGCCAGCAGCTTAGCGGAACAGGGGGACACAGATACGCAGTATTTT	CASSLAEQGDTDTQYF
TRBJ1-1	TRBV29-1	TRBD1	.	TGCAGCGTAGGGACAGCATTGAACACTGAAGCTTTCTTT	CSVGTALNTEAFF
TRBJ2-5	TRBV29-1	TRBD2	.	TGCAGCGTGGCGGGACTAGCGGGTCGGAAGTCTAGAGAGACCCAGTACTTC	CSVAGLAGRKSRETQYF
TRBJ2-7	TRBV2	TRBD2	.	TGTGCCAGCAGTGTCGGTGGGAGGGACTCCTACGAGCAGTACTTC	CASSVGGRDSYEQYF
TRBJ2-3	TRBV15	TRBD1	.	TGTGCCACCAGCAAAGAGATGATGGGACAGGGAACCGATACGCAGTATTTT	CATSKEMMGQGTDTQYF
TRBJ1-1	TRBV25-1	.	.	TGTGCCAGTGGTAGGGGCACTGAAGCTTTCTTT	CASGRGTEAFF
TRBJ1-2	TRBV19	TRBD1	.	TGTGCCAGTAGTGTTCACCAGGGGGTCGATGGCTACACCTTC	CASSVHQGVDGYTF
TRBJ1-5	TRBV30	TRBD1	.	TGTGCCTGGACCCTGGGGCAGGGGGGCAATCAGCCCCAGCATTTT	CAWTLGQGGNQPQHF
TRBJ1-1	TRBV9	.	.	TGTGCCAGCAGCGTAGAGGGAGGGACCACTGAAGCTTTCTTT	CASSVEGGTTEAFF
TRBJ1-2	TRBV11-2	.	.	TGTGCCAGCAGCTTAGTTCAGGGGCCCAAGGGATTTGGCTACACCTTC	CASSLVQGPKGFGYTF
TRBJ2-4	TRBV6-1	TRBD1	.	TGTGCCAGCAGTGCGGACAGGGGAGCCAAAAACATTCAGTACTTC	CASSADRGAKNIQYF
TRBJ2-7	TRBV4-1	.	.	TGCGCCAGCAGCCAAGTAGGGGACAACGACTACGAGCAGTACTTC	CASSQVGDNDYEQYF
TRBJ2-7	TRBV7-9	TRBD2	.	TGTGCCAGCAGCCCCGGGACTAGCGGGGGCGAGCAGTACTTC	CASSPGTSGGEQYF
TRBJ2-1	TRBV15	.	.	TGTGCCACCAGCAGAGATAGGGGGTCGGCGGGCCTCTCCTACAATGAGCAGTTCTTC	CATSRDRGSAGLSYNEQFF
TRBJ2-6	TRBV4-3	.	.	TGCGCCAGCAGCCCCACAGAGACAACTGGGGCCAACGTCCTGACTTTC	CASSPTETTGANVLTF
TRBJ2-7	TRBV6-5	TRBD2	.	TGTGCCAGCAGTTATGTGACTAGCGGTTCCTACGAGCAGTACTTC	CASSYVTSGSYEQYF
TRBJ2-5	TRBV7-7	.	.	TGTGCTAGCAGCTCCCCGGGAGAGACCCAGTACTTC	CASSSPGETQYF
TRBJ2-5	TRBV11-2	TRBD2	once	TGTGCCAGCAGCCTAGCGGGAGCAGAGACCCAGTACTTC	CASSLAGAETQYF
TRBJ2-7	TRBV27	TRBD1	once	TGTGCCAGCAGTCCCGGACAGGGCGGCTACGAGCAGTACTTC	CASSPGQGGYEQYF
TRBJ2-7	TRBV27	TRBD1	.	TGTGCCAGCAGCAGGGGGCAGGGGACGGCCTCCTACGAGCAGTACTTC	CASSRGQGTASYEQYF
TRBJ2-2	TRBV10-2	.	.	TGCGCCAGCAGTGGGGCTAGCTACTACGGGGAGCTGTTTTTT	CASSGASYYGELFF
TRBJ2-3	TRBV5-1	.	.	TGCGCCAGCAGCTTGGGACTTTCGCGGAATAGGGGAGATACGCAGTATTTT	CASSLGLSRNRGDTQYF
TRBJ2-1	TRBV2	TRBD1	.	TGTGCCACCTCAGGACAGGGTCGAAATGAGCAGTTCTTC	CATSGQGRNEQFF
TRBJ1-2	TRBV7-6	.	.	TGTGCCAGCAGCTTAGCTCCAGGGCTCGACGGCTACACCTTC	CASSLAPGLDGYTF
TRBJ2-6	TRBV11-2	.	.	TGTGCCAGCAGCTCATACCTCGCCGAGTCTGGGGCCAACGTCCTGACTTTC	CASSSYLAESGANVLTF
TRBJ2-7	TRBV27	.	few	TGTGCCAGCAGTTCCAGGAATTTCTACGAGCAGTACTTC	CASSSRNFYEQYF
TRBJ2-2	TRBV5-4	TRBD2	few	TGTGCCAGCAGCTTCCGAGCGGGATTGACGGCCGGGGAGCTGTTTTTT	CASSFRAGLTAGELFF
TRBJ1-2	TRBV2	.	.	TGTGCCAGCAGTGAAGACAGCTATGGCTACACCTTC	CASSEDSYGYTF
TRBJ2-7	TRBV4-1	TRBD2	once	TGCGCCAGCAGCCAAGTAGGTCCGGGAGGGCCCTACGAGCAGTACTTC	CASSQVGPGGPYEQYF
TRBJ2-7	TRBV2	.	.	TGTGCCGGAGGAACAGGGTTAATGAACTACGAGCAGTACTTC	CAGGTGLMNYEQYF